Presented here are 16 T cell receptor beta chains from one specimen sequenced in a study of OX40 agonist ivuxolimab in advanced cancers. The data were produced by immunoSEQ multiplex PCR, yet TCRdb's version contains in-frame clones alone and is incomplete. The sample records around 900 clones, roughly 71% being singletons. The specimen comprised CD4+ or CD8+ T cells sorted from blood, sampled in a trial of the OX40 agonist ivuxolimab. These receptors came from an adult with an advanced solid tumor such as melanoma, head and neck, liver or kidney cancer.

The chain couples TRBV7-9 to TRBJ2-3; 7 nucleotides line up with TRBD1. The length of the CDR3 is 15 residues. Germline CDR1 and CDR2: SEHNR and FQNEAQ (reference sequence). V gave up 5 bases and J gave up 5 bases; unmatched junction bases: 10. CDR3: CASSKGQPLIDTQYF. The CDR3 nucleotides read TGTGCCAGCAGCAAGGGACAGCCTTTGATAGATACGCAGTATTTT.

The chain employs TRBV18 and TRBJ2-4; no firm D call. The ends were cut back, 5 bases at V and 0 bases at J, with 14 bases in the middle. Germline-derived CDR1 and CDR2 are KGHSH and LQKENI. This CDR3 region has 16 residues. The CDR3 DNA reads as TGTGCCAGCTCATCCTTCGACACCTTAGCCAAAAACATTCAGTACTTC. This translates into CASSSFDTLAKNIQYF. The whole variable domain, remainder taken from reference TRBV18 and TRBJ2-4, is NAGVMQNPRHLVRRRGQEARLRCSPMKGHSHVYWYRQLPEEGLKFMVYLQKENIIDESGMPKERFSAEFPKEGPSILRIQQVVRGDSAAYFCASSSFDTLAKNIQYFGAGTRLSVL.

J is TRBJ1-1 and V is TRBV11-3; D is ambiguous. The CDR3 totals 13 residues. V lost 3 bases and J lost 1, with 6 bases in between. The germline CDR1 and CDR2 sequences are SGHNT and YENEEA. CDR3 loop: CASSFLSNTEAFF. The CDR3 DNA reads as TGTGCCAGCAGCTTCCTCTCGAACACTGAAGCTTTCTTT.

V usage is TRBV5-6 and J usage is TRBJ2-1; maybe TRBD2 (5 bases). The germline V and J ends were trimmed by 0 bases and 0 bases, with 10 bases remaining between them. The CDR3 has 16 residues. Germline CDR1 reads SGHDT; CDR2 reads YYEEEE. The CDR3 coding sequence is TGTGCCAGCAGCTTGGACACGGGGTCCTCCTACAATGAGCAGTTCTTC. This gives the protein CASSLDTGSSYNEQFF.

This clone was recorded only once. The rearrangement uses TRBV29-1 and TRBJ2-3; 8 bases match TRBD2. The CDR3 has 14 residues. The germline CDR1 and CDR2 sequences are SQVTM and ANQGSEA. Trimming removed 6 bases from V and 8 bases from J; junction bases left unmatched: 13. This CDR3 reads CSVWTSSNEGTQYF. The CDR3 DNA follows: TGCAGCGTGTGGACTAGCAGCAACGAGGGTACGCAGTATTTT.

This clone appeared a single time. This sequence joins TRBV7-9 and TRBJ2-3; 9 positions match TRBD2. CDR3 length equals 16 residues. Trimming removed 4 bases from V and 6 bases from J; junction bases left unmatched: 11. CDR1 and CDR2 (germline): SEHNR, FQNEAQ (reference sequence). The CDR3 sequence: CASSSGTSFDSDTQYF. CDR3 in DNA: TGTGCCAGCAGCTCGGGGACTAGCTTCGACTCGGATACGCAGTATTTT.

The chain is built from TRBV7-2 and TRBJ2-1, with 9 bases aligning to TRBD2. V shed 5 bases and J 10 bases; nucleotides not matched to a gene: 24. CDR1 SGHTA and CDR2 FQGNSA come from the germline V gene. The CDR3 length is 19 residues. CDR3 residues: CASSVRGPRLADALNEQFF. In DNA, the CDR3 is TGTGCCAGCAGCGTCAGGGGCCCTAGACTAGCGGACGCCCTTAACGAGCAGTTCTTC.

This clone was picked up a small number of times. This CDR3 reads CASSPPRGTSGDTQYF. In DNA, the CDR3 is TGTGCCAGCTCACCACCGAGGGGGACTAGCGGAGATACGCAGTATTTT. The chain employs TRBV18 and TRBJ2-3; 11 positions agree with TRBD2. This CDR3 is built from 16 residues. Germline CDR1 and CDR2: KGHSH and LQKENI. J lost 5 bases, V lost 0 bases, and 4 bases had no gene match.

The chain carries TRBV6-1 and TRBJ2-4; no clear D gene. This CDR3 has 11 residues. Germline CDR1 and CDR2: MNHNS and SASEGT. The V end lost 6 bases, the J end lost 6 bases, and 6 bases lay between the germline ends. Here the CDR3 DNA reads TGTGCCAGCAGGTGGGGAAACATTCAGTACTTC. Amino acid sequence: CASRWGNIQYF.

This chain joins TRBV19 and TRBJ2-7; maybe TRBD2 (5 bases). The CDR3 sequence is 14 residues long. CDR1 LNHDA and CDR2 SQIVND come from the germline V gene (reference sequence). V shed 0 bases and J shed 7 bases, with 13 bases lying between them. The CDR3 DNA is TGTGCCAGTAGTATAGAAGGGAGTACGATGGAGCAGTACTTC. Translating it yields CASSIEGSTMEQYF.

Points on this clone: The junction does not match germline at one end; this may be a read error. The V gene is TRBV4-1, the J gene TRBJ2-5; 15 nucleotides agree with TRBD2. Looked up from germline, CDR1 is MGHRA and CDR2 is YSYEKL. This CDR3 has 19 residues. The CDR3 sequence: CASGHPGLAGGRNQETQYF. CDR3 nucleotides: TGCGCCAGCGGCCACCCGGGACTAGCGGGAGGAAGGAACCAAGAGACCCAGTACTTC.

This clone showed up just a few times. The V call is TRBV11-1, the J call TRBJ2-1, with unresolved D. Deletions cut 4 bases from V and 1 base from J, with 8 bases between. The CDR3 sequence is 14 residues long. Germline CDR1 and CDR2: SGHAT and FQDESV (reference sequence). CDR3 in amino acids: CASSSSRSYNEQFF. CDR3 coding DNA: TGTGCCAGCAGCTCTAGTAGGTCCTACAATGAGCAGTTCTTC.

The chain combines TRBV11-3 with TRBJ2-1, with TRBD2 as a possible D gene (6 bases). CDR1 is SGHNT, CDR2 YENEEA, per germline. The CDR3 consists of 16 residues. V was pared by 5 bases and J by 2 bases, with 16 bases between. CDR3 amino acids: CASSAFGRGPYNEQFF. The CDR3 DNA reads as TGTGCCAGCAGCGCATTCGGGAGAGGGCCCTACAATGAGCAGTTCTTC. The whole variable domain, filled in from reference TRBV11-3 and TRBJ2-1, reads EAGVVQSPRYKIIEKKQPVAFWCNPISGHNTLYWYLQNLGQGPELLIRYENEEAVDDSQLPKDRFSAERLKGVDSTLKIQPAELGDSAVYLCASSAFGRGPYNEQFFGPGTRLTVL.

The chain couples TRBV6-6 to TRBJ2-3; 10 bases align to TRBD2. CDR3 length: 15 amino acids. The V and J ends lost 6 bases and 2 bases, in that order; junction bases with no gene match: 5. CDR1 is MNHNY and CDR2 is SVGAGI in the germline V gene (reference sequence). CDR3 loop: CASSPSGGYTDTQYF. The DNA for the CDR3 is TGTGCCAGCAGCCCTAGCGGGGGCTACACAGATACGCAGTATTTT.

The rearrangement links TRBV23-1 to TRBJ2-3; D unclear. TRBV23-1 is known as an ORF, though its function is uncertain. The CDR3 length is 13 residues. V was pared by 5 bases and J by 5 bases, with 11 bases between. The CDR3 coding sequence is TGCGCCAGCAGTGAACCCCCCGGAGATACGCAGTATTTT. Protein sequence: CASSEPPGDTQYF.

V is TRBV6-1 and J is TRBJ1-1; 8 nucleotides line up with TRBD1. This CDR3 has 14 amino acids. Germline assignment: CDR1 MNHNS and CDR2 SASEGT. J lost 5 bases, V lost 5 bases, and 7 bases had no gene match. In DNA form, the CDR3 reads TGTGCCAGCAGTATGGACAGGGCGAGAACTGAAGCTTTCTTT. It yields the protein CASSMDRARTEAFF.